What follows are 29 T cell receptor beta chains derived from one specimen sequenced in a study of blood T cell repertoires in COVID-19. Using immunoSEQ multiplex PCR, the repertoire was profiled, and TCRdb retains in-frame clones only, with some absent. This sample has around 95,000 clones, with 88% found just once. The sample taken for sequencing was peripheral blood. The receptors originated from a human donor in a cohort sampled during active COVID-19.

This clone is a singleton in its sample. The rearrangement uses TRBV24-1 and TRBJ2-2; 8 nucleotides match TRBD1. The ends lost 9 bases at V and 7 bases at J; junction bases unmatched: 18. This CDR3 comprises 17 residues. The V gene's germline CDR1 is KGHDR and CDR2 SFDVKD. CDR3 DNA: TGTGCCACCGAAGGTCGGGATGGCAGGGGGCGTATCGGGGAGCTGTTTTTT. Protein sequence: CATEGRDGRGRIGELFF.

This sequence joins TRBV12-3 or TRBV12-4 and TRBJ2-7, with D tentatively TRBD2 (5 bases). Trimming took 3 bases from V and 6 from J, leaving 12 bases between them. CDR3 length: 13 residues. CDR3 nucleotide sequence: TGTGCCAGCAGTTTTTTACTAGATGGCGAGCAGTACTTC. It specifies CASSFLLDGEQYF.

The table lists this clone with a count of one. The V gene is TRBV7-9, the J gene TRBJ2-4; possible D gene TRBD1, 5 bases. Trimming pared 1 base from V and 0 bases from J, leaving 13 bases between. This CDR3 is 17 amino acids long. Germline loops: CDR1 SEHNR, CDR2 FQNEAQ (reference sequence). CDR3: CASSLDQGPIAKNIQYF. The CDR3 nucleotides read TGTGCCAGCAGCTTAGATCAGGGTCCGATAGCCAAAAACATTCAGTACTTC.

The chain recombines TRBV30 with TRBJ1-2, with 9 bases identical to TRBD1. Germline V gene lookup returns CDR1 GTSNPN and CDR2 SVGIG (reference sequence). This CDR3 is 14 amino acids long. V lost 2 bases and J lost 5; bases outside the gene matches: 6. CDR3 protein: CAWSSDRGGYGYTF. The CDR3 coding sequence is TGTGCCTGGAGTTCGGACAGGGGTGGATATGGCTACACCTTC.

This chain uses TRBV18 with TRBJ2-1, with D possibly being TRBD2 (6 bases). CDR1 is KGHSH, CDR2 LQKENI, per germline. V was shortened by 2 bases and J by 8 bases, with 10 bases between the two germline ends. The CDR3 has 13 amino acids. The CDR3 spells CASSPRREYEQFF. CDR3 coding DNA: TGTGCCAGCTCACCAAGGAGGGAGTATGAGCAGTTCTTC.

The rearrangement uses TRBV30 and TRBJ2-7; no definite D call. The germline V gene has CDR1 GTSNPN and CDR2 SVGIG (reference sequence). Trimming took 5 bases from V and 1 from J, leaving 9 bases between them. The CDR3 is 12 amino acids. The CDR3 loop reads CAWSRGSYEQYF. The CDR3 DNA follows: TGTGCCTGGTCTCGAGGTTCCTACGAGCAGTACTTC.

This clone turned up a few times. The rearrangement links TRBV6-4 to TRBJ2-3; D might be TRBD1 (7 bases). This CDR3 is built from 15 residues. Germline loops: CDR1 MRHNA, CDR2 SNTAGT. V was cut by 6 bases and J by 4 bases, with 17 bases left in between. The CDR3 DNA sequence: TGTGCCAGCAGACCTAAAGGAGGGGGCGCAGATACGCAGTATTTT. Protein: CASRPKGGGADTQYF.

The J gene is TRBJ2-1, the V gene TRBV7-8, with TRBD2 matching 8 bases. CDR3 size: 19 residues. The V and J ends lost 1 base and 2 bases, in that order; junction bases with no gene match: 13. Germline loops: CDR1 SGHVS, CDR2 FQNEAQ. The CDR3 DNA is TGTGCCAGCAGCTTAGACCAGCGGGAGAATCTGGTAGCCTACAATGAGCAGTTCTTC. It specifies CASSLDQRENLVAYNEQFF.

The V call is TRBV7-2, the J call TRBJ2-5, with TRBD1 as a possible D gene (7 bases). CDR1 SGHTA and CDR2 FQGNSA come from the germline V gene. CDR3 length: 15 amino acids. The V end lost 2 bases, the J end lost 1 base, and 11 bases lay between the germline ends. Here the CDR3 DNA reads TGTGCCAGCAGCTTAAACCAGGGGGGCCAAGAGACCCAGTACTTC. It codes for CASSLNQGGQETQYF.

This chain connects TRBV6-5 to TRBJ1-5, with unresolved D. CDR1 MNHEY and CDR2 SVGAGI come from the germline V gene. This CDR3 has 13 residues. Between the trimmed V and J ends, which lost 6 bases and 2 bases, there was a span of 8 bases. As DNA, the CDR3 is TGTGCCAGCAGCCAACGCGGCAATCAGCCCCAGCATTTT. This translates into CASSQRGNQPQHF.

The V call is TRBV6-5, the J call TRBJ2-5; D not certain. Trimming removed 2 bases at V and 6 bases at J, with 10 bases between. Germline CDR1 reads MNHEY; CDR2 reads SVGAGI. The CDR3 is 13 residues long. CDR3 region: CASSYSREQTQYF. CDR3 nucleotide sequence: TGTGCCAGCAGTTACAGCCGTGAGCAGACCCAGTACTTC.

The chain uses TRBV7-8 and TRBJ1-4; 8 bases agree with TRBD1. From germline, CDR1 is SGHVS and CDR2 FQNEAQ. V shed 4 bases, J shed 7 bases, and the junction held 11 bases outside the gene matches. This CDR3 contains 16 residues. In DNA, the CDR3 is TGTGCCAGCAGCTCCTCGGGACAGGTCGAAGGTGAAAAACTGTTTTTT. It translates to CASSSSGQVEGEKLFF.

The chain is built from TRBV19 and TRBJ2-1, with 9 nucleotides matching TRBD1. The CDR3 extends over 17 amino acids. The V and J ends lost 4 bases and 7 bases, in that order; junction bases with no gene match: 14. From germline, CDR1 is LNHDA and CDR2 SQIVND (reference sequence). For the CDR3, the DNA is TGTGCCAGTAGTACGTATGGACAGGGGCTATCCCATAATGAGCAGTTCTTC. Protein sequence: CASSTYGQGLSHNEQFF.

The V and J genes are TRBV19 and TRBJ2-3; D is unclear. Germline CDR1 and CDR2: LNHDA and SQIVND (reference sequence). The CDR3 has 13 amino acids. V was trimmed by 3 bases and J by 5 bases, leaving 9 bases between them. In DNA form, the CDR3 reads TGTGCCAGTAGTATGATTTCCGGAGATACGCAGTATTTT. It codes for CASSMISGDTQYF.

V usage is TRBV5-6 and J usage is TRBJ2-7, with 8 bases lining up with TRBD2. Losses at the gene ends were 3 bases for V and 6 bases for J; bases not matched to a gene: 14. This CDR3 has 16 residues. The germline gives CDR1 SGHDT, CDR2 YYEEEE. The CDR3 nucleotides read TGTGCCAGCAGCTGGAGCCCCAGCGGGAGTAGGTCCGAGCAGTACTTC. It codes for CASSWSPSGSRSEQYF.

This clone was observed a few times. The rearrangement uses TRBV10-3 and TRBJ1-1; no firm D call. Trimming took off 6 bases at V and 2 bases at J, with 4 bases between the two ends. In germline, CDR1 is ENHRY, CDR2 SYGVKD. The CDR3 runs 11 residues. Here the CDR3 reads CAIRANTEAFF. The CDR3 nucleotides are TGTGCCATCAGGGCCAACACTGAAGCTTTCTTT.

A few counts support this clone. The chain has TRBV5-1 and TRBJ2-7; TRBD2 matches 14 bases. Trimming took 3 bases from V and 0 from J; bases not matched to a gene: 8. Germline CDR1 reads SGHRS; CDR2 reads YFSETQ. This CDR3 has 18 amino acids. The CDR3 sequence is CASSSGLAGVLGSYEQYF. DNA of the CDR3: TGCGCCAGCAGCTCGGGACTAGCGGGAGTCTTAGGCTCCTACGAGCAGTACTTC.

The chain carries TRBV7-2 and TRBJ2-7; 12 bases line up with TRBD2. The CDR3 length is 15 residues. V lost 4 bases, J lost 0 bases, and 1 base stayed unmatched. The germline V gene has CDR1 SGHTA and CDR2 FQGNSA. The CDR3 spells CASSSTSGSSYEQYF. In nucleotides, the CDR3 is TGTGCCAGCAGCTCGACTAGCGGGAGCTCCTACGAGCAGTACTTC.

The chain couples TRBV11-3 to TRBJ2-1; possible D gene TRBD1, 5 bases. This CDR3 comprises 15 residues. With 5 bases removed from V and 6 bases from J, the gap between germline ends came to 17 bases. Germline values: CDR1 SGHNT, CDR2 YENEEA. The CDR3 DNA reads TGTGCCAGCAGCCATTCGTGGGCTGGGGCCAATGAGCAGTTCTTC. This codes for CASSHSWAGANEQFF.

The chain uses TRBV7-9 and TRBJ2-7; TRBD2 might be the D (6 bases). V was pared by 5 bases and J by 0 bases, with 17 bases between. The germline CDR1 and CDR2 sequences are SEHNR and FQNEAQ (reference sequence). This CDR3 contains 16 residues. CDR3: CASSASTGLNSYEQYF. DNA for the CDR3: TGTGCCAGCAGCGCGTCTACGGGACTTAACTCCTACGAGCAGTACTTC.

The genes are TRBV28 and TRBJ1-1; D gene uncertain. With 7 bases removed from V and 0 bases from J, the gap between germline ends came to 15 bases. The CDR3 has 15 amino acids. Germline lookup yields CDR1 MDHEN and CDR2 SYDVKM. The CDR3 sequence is CASTLLRLMNTEAFF. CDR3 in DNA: TGTGCCAGCACCCTCTTACGGTTGATGAACACTGAAGCTTTCTTT.

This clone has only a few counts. CDR3 bases: TGTGCCAGCAGCTTATATGTTCGTGCTAGCGGGAAGGGGAACACCGGGGAGCTGTTTTTT. Amino acid sequence: CASSLYVRASGKGNTGELFF. The chain combines TRBV13 with TRBJ2-2; TRBD2 agrees at 9 bases. The CDR3 covers 20 residues. Germline trimming cut 2 bases from V and 1 base from J; bases unmatched to any gene: 14. Germline CDR1 and CDR2: PRHDT and FYEKMQ (reference sequence).

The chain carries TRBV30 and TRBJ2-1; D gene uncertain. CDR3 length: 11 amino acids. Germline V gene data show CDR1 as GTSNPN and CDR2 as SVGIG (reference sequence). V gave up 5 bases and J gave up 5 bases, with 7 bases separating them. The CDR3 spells CAWDFHNEQFF. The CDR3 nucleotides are TGTGCCTGGGACTTTCACAATGAGCAGTTCTTC.

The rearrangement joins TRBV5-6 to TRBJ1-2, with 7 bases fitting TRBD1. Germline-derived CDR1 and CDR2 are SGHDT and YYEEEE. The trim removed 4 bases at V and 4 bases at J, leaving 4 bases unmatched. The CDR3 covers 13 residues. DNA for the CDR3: TGTGCCAGCAGCCCGGGACAGTCCTATGGCTACACCTTC. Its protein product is CASSPGQSYGYTF.

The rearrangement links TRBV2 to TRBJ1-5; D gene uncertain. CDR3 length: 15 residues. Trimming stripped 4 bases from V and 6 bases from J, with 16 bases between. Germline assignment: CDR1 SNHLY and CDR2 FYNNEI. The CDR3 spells CASSASAIRGQPQHF. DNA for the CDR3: TGTGCCAGCAGTGCTTCAGCCATCCGGGGTCAGCCCCAGCATTTT.

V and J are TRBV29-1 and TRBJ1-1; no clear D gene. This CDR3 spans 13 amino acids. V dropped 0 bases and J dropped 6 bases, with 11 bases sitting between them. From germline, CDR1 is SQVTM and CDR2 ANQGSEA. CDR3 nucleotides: TGCAGCGTTGAAGACCCTCTCCAGGCTGAAGCTTTCTTT. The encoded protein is CSVEDPLQAEAFF.

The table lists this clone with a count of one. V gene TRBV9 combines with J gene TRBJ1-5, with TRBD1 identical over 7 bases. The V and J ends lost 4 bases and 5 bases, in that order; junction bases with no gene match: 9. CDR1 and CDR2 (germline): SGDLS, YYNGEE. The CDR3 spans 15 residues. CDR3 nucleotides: TGTGCCAGCAGCCCCCGGGACAGCCTATATCAGCCCCAGCATTTT. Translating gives CASSPRDSLYQPQHF.

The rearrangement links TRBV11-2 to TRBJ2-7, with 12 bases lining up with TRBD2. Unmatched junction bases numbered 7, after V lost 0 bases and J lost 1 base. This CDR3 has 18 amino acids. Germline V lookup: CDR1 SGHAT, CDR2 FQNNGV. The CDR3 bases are TGTGCCAGCAGCTTAGATGGGCTAGCGGGAGGGGTGTCCTACGAGCAGTACTTC. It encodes CASSLDGLAGGVSYEQYF.

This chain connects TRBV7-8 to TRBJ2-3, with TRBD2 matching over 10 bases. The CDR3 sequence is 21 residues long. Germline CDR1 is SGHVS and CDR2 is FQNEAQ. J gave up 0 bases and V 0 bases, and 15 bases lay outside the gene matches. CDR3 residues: CASSLATRGSGRTASTDTQYF. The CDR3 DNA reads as TGTGCCAGCAGCTTAGCCACCCGGGGTAGCGGGAGGACCGCTAGCACAGATACGCAGTATTTT.